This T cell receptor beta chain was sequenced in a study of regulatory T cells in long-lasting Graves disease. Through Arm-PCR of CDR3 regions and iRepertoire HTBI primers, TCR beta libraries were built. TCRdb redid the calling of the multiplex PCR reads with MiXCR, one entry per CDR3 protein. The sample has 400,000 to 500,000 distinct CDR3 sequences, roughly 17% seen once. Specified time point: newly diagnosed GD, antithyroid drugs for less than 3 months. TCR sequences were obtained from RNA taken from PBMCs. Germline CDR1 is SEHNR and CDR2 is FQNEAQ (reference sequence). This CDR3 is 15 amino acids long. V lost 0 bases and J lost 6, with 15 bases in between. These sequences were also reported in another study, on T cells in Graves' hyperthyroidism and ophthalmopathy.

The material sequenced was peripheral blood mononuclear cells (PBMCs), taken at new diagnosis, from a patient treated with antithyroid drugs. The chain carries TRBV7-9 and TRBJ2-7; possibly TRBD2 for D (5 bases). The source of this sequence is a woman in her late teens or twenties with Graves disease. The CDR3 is CASSLAFGDYSEQYF. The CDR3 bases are TGTGCCAGCAGCTTAGCGTTCGGGGATTATAGCGAGCAGTACTTC. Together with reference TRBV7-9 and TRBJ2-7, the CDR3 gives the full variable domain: DTGVSQNPRHKITKRGQNVTFRCDPISEHNRLYWYRQTLGQGPEFLTYFQNEAQLEKSRLLSDRFSAERPKGSFSTLEIQRTEQGDSAMYLCASSLAFGDYSEQYFGPGTRLTVT.